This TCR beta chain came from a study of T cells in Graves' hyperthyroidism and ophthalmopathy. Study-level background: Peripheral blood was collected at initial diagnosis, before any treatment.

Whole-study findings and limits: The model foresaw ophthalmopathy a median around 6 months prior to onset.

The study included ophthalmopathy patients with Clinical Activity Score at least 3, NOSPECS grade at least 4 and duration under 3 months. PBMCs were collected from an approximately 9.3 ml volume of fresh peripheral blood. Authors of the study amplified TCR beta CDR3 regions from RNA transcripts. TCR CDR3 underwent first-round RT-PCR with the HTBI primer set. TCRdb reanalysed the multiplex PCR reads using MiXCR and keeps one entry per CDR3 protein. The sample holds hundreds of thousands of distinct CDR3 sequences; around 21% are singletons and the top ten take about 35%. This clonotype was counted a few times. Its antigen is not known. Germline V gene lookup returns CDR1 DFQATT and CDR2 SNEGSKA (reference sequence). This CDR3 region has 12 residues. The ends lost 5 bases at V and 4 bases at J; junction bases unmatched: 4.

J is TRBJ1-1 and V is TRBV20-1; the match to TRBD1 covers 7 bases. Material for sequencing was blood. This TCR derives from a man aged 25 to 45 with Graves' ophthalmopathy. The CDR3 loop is CSAGGQTTEAFF. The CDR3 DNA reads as TGCAGTGCTGGGGGACAGACCACTGAAGCTTTCTTT.